These T cell receptor beta chains were read from a single sample in a study of identical twins. MiXCR was run by TCRdb on the 5' RACE reads, yielding one entry per CDR3 protein. The sample lists about 530,000 distinct CDR3 sequences, 20% to 25% occurring once. The sample was also reused in another study, on yellow fever vaccine responses in identical twins.

The sequenced material came from CD4+ T cells sorted from blood. These receptors were obtained from a young woman in good health. Both conserved end residues are part of each CDR3. A D gene is named only where the DNA matches it firmly. Size is stated for part of the rows, as once, few or many counts, or as a class when the clone is expanded.

DNA	CDR3	V	size	J	D
TGCGCCAGCAGCGAAGGGACAGGGGTTGGCACCTTC	CASSEGTGVGTF	TRBV5-1	few	TRBJ1-2	TRBD1
TGTGCCATCAGCATTACGGCAGGGGATACTTACGGGCAGTACTTC	CAISITAGDTYGQYF	TRBV10-3	.	TRBJ2-7	.
TGCGCCAGCAGCTCGGGACATGGGGGACAAGAGACCCAGTACTTC	CASSSGHGGQETQYF	TRBV5-1	.	TRBJ2-5	.
TGTGCCAGCAGTTTCACGGGGGCCCCGGAGACCCAGTACTTC	CASSFTGAPETQYF	TRBV12-3/TRBV12-4	.	TRBJ2-5	.
TGCAGTGCTAGAGCCAGGTGGCGGAGTGGGAACACCGGGGAGCTGTTTTTT	CSARARWRSGNTGELFF	TRBV20-1	few	TRBJ2-2	.
TGCAGTGCTAGAATCTCGGAGACCCAGTACTTC	CSARISETQYF	TRBV20-1	.	TRBJ2-5	.
TGCAGTGCCCCACGGACGGCACTCAATCAAGAGACCCAGTACTTC	CSAPRTALNQETQYF	TRBV20-1	.	TRBJ2-5	.
TGTGCCAGCAAGGATAGGTGGCTCGACGAAAAACTGTTTTTT	CASKDRWLDEKLFF	TRBV6-6	.	TRBJ1-4	.
TGTGCCAGCAGTCTGAGACTAGCGGGGGGACTCACAGATACGCAGTATTTT	CASSLRLAGGLTDTQYF	TRBV2	.	TRBJ2-3	TRBD2
TGCAGCGTTGAAGAGGACAGGGTCACAGATACGCAGTATTTT	CSVEEDRVTDTQYF	TRBV29-1	many	TRBJ2-3	TRBD1
TGTGCCAGCAGCCAGAGCGGGTTCTTGGATGAGCAGTTCTTC	CASSQSGFLDEQFF	TRBV4-2	few	TRBJ2-1	.
TGTGCCGGCCGCCGGACAAGGGATTCACCCCTCCACTTT	CAGRRTRDSPLHF	TRBV12-3/TRBV12-4	few	TRBJ1-6	.
TGTGCCAGCAGTAACCCCTTCCGCGTACTAGCGGGCTACATCTCCAACACCGGGGAGCTGTTTTTT	CASSNPFRVLAGYISNTGELFF	TRBV2	.	TRBJ2-2	TRBD2
TGTGCCAGCAGCTTTCGACTAGCGGCCCAAGAGACCCAGTACTTC	CASSFRLAAQETQYF	TRBV11-2	.	TRBJ2-5	TRBD2
TGTGCCAGCAGCTTGAGCGCGTATGGCTACACCTTC	CASSLSAYGYTF	TRBV7-2	.	TRBJ1-2	.
TGTGCCACCAGCAGAGAGGGGCTAGTCGTAGCTGAGCAGTTCTTC	CATSREGLVVAEQFF	TRBV15	.	TRBJ2-1	.
TGTGCCAGCAGCGTAGGGTGGGGCTATAATTCACCCCTCCACTTT	CASSVGWGYNSPLHF	TRBV9	few	TRBJ1-6	.
TGTGCCAGCAGCCGAGGGAGTAGCAGCAATCAGCCCCAGCATTTT	CASSRGSSSNQPQHF	TRBV3-1	.	TRBJ1-5	.
TGCGCCAGCAGCATACAGGGGGTGGACCATCTTGACACTGAAGCTTTCTTT	CASSIQGVDHLDTEAFF	TRBV5-1	.	TRBJ1-1	TRBD1
TGTGCCAGCAGTGAAAGCGGGGGGGGAACAGATACGCAGTATTTT	CASSESGGGTDTQYF	TRBV12-3/TRBV12-4	.	TRBJ2-3	TRBD2